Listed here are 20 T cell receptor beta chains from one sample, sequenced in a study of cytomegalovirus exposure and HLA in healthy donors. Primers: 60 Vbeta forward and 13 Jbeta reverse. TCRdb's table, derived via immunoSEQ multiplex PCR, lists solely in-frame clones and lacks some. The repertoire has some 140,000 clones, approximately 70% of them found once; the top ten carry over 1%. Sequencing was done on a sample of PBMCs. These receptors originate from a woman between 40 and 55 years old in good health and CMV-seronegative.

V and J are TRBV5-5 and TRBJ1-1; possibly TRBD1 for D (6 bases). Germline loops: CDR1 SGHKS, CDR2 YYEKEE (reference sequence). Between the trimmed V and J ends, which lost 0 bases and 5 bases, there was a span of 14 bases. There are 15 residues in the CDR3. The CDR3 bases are TGTGCCAGCAGCTTGGAGGGGGGGTATTTAACTGAAGCTTTCTTT. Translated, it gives CASSLEGGYLTEAFF.

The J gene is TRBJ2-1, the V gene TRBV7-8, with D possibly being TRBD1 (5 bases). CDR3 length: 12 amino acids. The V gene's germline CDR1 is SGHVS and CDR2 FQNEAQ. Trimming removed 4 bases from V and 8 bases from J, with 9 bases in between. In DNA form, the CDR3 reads TGTGCCAGCAGCTCTCAGGGTTATGAGCAGTTCTTC. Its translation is CASSSQGYEQFF.

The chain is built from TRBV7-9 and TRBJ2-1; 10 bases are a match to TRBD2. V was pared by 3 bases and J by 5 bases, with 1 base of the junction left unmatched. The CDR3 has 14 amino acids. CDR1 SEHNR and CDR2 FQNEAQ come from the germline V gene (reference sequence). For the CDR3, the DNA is TGTGCCAGCAGCTTTGGACTAGCGGACAATGAGCAGTTCTTC. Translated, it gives CASSFGLADNEQFF.

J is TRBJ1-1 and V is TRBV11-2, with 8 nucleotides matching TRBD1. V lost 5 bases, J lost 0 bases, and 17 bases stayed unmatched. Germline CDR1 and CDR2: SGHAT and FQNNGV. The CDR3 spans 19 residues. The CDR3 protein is CASSVWDRRSGNMNTEAFF. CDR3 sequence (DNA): TGTGCCAGCAGCGTTTGGGACAGGCGATCCGGTAATATGAACACTGAAGCTTTCTTT.

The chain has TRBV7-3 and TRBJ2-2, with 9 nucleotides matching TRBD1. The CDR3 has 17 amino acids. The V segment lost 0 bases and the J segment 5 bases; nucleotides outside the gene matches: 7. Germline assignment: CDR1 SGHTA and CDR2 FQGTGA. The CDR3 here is CASSLTGGQGGTGELFF. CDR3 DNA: TGTGCCAGCAGCTTAACGGGGGGACAGGGAGGTACCGGGGAGCTGTTTTTT.

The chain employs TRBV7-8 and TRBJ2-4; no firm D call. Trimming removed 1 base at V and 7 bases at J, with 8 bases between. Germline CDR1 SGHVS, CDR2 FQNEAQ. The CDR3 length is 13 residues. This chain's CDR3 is CASSLDFRNIQYF. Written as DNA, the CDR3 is TGTGCCAGCAGCTTAGATTTCAGGAACATTCAGTACTTC.

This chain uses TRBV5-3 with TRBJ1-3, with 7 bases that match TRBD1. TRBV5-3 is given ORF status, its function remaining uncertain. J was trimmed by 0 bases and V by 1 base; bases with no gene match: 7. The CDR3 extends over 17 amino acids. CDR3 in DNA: TGTGCCAGAAGCTTGACCGGGACAGACGACTCTGGAAACACCATATATTTT. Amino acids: CARSLTGTDDSGNTIYF.

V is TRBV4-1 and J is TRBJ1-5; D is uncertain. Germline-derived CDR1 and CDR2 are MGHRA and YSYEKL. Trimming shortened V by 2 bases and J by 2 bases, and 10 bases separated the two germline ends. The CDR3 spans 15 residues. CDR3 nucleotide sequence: TGCGCCAGCAGCCAAATGGAGGTTGGCAATCAGCCCCAGCATTTT. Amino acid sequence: CASSQMEVGNQPQHF.

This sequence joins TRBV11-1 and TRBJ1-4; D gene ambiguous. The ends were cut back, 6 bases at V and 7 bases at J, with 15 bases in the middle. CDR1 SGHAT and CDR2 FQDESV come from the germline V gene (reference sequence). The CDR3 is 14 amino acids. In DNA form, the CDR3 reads TGTGCCAGCAGTTCGACCCCTTCAGGTGAAAAACTGTTTTTT. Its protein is CASSSTPSGEKLFF.

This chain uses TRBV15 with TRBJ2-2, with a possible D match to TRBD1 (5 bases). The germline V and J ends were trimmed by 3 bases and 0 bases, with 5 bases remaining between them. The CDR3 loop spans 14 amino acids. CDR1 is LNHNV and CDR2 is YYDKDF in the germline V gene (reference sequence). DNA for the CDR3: TGTGCCACCAGCAGGACAGCGAACACCGGGGAGCTGTTTTTT. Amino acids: CATSRTANTGELFF. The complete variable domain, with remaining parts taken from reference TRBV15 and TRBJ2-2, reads DAMVIQNPRYQVTQFGKPVTLSCSQTLNHNVMYWYQQKSSQAPKLLFHYYDKDFNNEADTPDNFQSRRPNTSFCFLDIRSPGLGDTAMYLCATSRTANTGELFFGEGSRLTVL.

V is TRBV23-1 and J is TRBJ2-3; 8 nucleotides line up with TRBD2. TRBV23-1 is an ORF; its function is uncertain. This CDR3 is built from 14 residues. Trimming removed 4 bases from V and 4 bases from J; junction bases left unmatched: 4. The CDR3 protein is CASSRPGGSDTQYF. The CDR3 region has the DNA TGCGCCAGCAGTCGTCCGGGGGGGTCAGATACGCAGTATTTT.

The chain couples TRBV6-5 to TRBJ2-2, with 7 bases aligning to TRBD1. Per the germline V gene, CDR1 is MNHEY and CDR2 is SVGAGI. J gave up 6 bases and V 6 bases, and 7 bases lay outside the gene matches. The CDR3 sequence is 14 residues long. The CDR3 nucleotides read TGTGCCAGCAGGGACAGGTCTTTGTCCGGGGAGCTGTTTTTT. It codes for CASRDRSLSGELFF.

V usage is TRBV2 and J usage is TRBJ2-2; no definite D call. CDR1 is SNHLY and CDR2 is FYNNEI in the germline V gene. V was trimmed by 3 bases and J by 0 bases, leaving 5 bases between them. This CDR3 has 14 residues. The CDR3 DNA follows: TGTGCCAGCAGTGAGAGGTCGAACACCGGGGAGCTGTTTTTT. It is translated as CASSERSNTGELFF.

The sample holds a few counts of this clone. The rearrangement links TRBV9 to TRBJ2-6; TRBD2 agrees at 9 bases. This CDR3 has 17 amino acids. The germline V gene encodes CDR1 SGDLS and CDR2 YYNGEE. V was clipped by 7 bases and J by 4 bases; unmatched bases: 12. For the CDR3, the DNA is TGTGCCAGCGGCGGGGGGGGAACTGTGGCCGGGGCCAACGTCCTGACTTTC. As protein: CASGGGGTVAGANVLTF. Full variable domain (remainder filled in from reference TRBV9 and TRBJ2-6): DSGVTQTPKHLITATGQRVTLRCSPRSGDLSVYWYQQSLDQGLQFLIQYYNGEERAKGNILERFSAQQFPDLHSELNLSSLELGDSALYFCASGGGGTVAGANVLTFGAGSRLTVL.

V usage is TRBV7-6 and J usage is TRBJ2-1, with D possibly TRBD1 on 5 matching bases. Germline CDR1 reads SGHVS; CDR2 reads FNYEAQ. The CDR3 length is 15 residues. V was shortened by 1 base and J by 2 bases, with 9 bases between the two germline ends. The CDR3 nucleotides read TGTGCCAGCAGCTTAGGGCAGGGAACCTACAATGAGCAGTTCTTC. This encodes CASSLGQGTYNEQFF.

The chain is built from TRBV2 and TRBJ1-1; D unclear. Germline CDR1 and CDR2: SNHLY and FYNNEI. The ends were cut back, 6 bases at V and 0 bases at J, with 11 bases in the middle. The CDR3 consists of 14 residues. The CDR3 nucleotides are TGTGCCAGCAGACGCGACACCATGAACACTGAAGCTTTCTTT. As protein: CASRRDTMNTEAFF.

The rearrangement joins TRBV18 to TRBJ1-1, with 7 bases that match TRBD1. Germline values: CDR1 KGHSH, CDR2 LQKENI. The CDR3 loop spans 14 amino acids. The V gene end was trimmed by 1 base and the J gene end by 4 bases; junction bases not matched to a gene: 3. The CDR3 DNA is TGTGCCAGCTCACCACTTGAGGGGGCCACTGAAGCTTTCTTT. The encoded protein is CASSPLEGATEAFF.

DNA for the CDR3: TGCGCCAGCAGCCAGGGGTGGAATCAGCCCCAGCATTTT. This encodes CASSQGWNQPQHF. The V call is TRBV5-1, the J call TRBJ1-5; perhaps TRBD1 as D (6 bases). The CDR3 is 13 amino acids. V was pared by 4 bases and J by 4 bases, with 9 bases between. The germline V gene has CDR1 SGHRS and CDR2 YFSETQ.

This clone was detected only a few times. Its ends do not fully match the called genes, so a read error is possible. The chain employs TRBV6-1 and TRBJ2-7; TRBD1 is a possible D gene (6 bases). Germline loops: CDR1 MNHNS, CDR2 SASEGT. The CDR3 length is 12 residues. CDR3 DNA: TGTGCCAGCAAGCTACAGGGCTACGGGCAGTACTTC. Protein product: CASKLQGYGQYF.

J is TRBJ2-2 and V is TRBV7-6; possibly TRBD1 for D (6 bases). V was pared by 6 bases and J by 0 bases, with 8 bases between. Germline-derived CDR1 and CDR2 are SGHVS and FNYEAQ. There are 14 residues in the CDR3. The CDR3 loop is CASSWTANTGELFF. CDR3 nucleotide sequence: TGTGCCAGCAGTTGGACAGCGAACACCGGGGAGCTGTTTTTT.